The sequence of this T cell receptor (beta chain) was determined in a study of shared clonotypes between healthy human individuals. Sequenced by immunoSEQ multiplex PCR; TCRdb stores in-frame clones only, minus some. The sample records some 1.5 million clones, under 99% being singletons. The CDR3 has 17 amino acids. The source is a man aged 25 to 40 in good health. The chain employs TRBV21-1 and TRBJ2-2; the D call TRBD1 from the table was never checked on the DNA. TRBV21-1 is deemed a pseudogene. The sequencing sample was made of naive CD4+ T cells sorted from blood. The sample's subset: CD45RA+ positively selected. CDR3 loop: CASSNLTGTGDAGELFF. CDR3 sequence (DNA): TGTGCCAGCAGCAACCTCACCGGGACAGGGGACGCCGGGGAGCTGTTTTTT.